The rows below give T cell receptor beta chains drawn from one sample of a study of identical twins. MiXCR was run by TCRdb on the 5' RACE reads, yielding one entry per CDR3 protein. In the table there are some 96,000 distinct CDR3 sequences, 4.5% to 6.5% of which are singletons. Source material: memory T cells sorted from blood. These receptor sequences come from a woman between 45 and 65 years old in good health. Both conserved end residues are trimmed from each CDR3. Clone size is shown for a subset of rows, as once, few, many or a class of expanded clone.

many TRBV15 14 ATSRDRHSDLWGYT
many TRBV9 13 ASSVGRGRNTEAF
many TRBV5-1 13 ASSLEGGYTGELF
. TRBV11-3 15 ASSLISRQGPSGELF
many TRBV10-2 13 ASRGLDQLQNIQY
many TRBV30 12 AWSRGAGSYEQY
many TRBV2 14 ASRTGFSSGANVLT
many TRBV12-3/TRBV12-4 11 ASSAEGGAPLH
many TRBV11-3 13 ASSLDDRSNYGYT
. TRBV3-1 13 ASSQNGGEGQPQH
many TRBV6-6 12 ASSAAGGDQPQH
many TRBV19 7 ASSPPPS
many TRBV5-1 9 ASTNEGTQY
many TRBV20-1 12 SAEKTVSTDTQY
many TRBV6-2/TRBV6-3 14 ASGKQGTGGYNEQF
. TRBV5-4 15 ASSLGLGAGGNTEAF
. TRBV7-9 12 ASSLIGFSDTQY
many TRBV6-5 13 ASSPGTSGTYEQY
many TRBV6-2/TRBV6-3 13 ASSERTSGRVTQF
many TRBV2 14 ASSEQGTLAKNIQY
. TRBV15 12 ATSRGREEETQY
many TRBV7-9 10 AIARDTGELF
many TRBV7-8 14 ASSPPLREGNNEQF
many TRBV3-1 16 ASSPIGGTSGFKDTQY
many TRBV5-4 11 ASSLAVNSPLH
many TRBV7-2 13 ASSLTGATGNTIY
. TRBV5-5 12 ASSPRWTDNEQF
many TRBV6-6 13 ASSYSREATTGYT
many TRBV5-1 13 ASSFRLAGGVEQF
. TRBV7-2 13 ASSSGDSSGNTIY
many TRBV5-1 16 ASSSGTSGRGESGELF
many TRBV10-1 12 ASSALGRAGELF
many TRBV12-5 12 ASGLVNGATEAF
many TRBV7-8 12 ASSLARTGIGYT
. TRBV20-1 11 SATTGSNQPQH
many TRBV4-1 15 ASSQDPRGRAGGEQF
few TRBV18 11 ASSSTGTYEQY
many TRBV20-1 11 SARDFRFDWQF
many TRBV5-1 11 ASSLASLETQY
many TRBV28 12 ASSSNIGWDGYT
many TRBV12-3/TRBV12-4 15 ASSLALTPTGGDTQY
many TRBV11-3 13 ASSPRQIQNTEAF
. TRBV10-1 11 ASSDGGLRPQH
many TRBV4-1 12 ASSLSELRDTQY
few TRBV7-6 12 ASSSQATNEKLF
many TRBV12-3/TRBV12-4 13 AWGIAGGTTDTQY
. TRBV6-1 13 ASSEAAAGNSPLH
many TRBV27 13 ASSFGTGGHNEAF
. TRBV29-1 11 SAQQGLNQPQH
many TRBV27 14 ASSLGWGGDRDEAF
many TRBV18 15 ASSPQRAYGTFYGYT
. TRBV7-3 12 ASSPTGGGPEAF
many TRBV2 15 ASWGRLKREEQDTQY
many TRBV2 12 ARRLGDLYNEQF
many TRBV20-1 13 SANLGTERWEKLF
few TRBV14 11 ASRRDYANEQF
. TRBV6-6 13 ASSITSGSTETQY
many TRBV14 11 ASSRGNRAEQF
many TRBV9 13 ASSVGEQSPWGYT
many TRBV6-2/TRBV6-3 12 ASMKGGGTDTQY